The 3 T cell receptor beta chains below were found in one sample sequenced in a study of CD4+ T cells in melanoma. Profiling relied on immunoSEQ multiplex PCR, and the TCRdb table lists in-frame clones only, not all of them. The data contain over 5,000 clones, less than 70% of them seen just once; the ten biggest clones take up less than 30%. The sample comprised cells from a culture (not recorded whether cultured in vitro). The receptors shown here come from a human donor with melanoma.

This clone is categorized as medium-sized (0.01 to 0.1%). The V call is TRBV2, the J call TRBJ1-2; 9 positions agree with TRBD1. V lost 8 bases and J lost 4; bases outside the gene matches: 2. This CDR3 spans 12 amino acids. Germline lookup yields CDR1 SNHLY and CDR2 FYNNEI. The CDR3 is CASPTGGYGYTF. The CDR3 region has the DNA TGTGCCAGCCCGACAGGGGGCTATGGCTACACCTTC.

In this sample, this clone is medium-sized (0.01 to 0.1%). The V gene is TRBV4-3, the J gene TRBJ2-2; 10 nucleotides match TRBD1. This CDR3 comprises 18 residues. Trimming at V came to 2 bases and at J to 7 bases, leaving 13 bases not matched to a gene. CDR1 and CDR2 (germline): LGHNA, YSLEER. The CDR3 region is CASSQHLPGQGTFGELFF. DNA of the CDR3: TGCGCCAGCAGCCAACATCTACCGGGACAGGGGACCTTCGGGGAGCTGTTTTTT.

The chain carries TRBV3-1 (or the pseudogene TRBV3-2) and TRBJ1-1; D is possibly TRBD1 (6 bases). Per the germline V gene, CDR1 is LGHDT and CDR2 is YNNKEL (reference sequence). This CDR3 is built from 13 residues. Trimming left V 6 bases short and J 4 bases short, with 12 bases between. The CDR3 protein is CASRNQGPTEAFF. Here the CDR3 DNA reads TGTGCCAGCAGGAATCAGGGGCCCACTGAAGCTTTCTTT.